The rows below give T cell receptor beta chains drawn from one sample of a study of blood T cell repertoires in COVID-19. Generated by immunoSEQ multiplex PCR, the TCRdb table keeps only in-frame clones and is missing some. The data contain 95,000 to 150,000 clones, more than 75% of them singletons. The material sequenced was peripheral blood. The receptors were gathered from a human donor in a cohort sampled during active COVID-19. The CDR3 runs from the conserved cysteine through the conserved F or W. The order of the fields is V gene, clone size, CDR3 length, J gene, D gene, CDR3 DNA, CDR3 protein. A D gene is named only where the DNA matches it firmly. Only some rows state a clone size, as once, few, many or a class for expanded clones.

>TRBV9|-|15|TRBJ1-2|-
TGTGCCAGCAGCGTAGAAACAGGGACCAACTATGGCTACACCTTC
CASSVETGTNYGYTF
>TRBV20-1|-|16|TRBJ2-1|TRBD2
TGCAGTGCTAGTGGGCTAGCGGGATATTCCTACAATGAGCAGTTCTTC
CSASGLAGYSYNEQFF
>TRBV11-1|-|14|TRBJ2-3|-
TGTGCCACCGGGTGGCGCAGCAGCACAGATACGCAGTATTTT
CATGWRSSTDTQYF
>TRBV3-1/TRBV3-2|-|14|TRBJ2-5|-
TGTGCCAGCAGCCACCGCCAGGGGACAGAGACCCAGTACTTC
CASSHRQGTETQYF
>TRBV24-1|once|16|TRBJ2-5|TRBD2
TGTGCCACCAGTGATTTTTGGGCGGGGGGCGGAGAGACCCAGTACTTC
CATSDFWAGGGETQYF
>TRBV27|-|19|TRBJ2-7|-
TGTGCCAGCAGTTCCGCTGTCGAGGTTCTTGCCAGGGATTCCTACGAGCAGTACTTC
CASSSAVEVLARDSYEQYF
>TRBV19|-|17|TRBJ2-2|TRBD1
TGTGCCAGTAGTCGTTCGGCAGGGGGCGGCTACACCGGGGAGCTGTTTTTT
CASSRSAGGGYTGELFF
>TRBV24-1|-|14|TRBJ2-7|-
TGTGCCACCCCGGTAGTCTCTAGCTCCTACGAGCAGTACTTC
CATPVVSSSYEQYF
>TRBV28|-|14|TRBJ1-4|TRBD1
TGTGCCAGCAGACCCATACAGGGGGCGGATGTACTGTTTTTT
CASRPIQGADVLFF
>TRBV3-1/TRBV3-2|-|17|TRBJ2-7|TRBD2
TGTGCCAGCAGCCCGACCTCCTCCGGGACTAGATCCTACGAGCAGTACTTC
CASSPTSSGTRSYEQYF
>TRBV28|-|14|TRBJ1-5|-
TGTGCCAGCAGTCCCACAGGGATGGAATGGCCCCAGCATTTT
CASSPTGMEWPQHF
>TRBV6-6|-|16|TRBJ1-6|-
TGTGCCAGCAGTGCCACAAGTATGGCCTATAATTCACCCCTCCACTTT
CASSATSMAYNSPLHF
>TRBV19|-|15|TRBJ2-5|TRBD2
TGTGCCAGTAGTCAACGGGGGACTAGCCAAGAGACCCAGTACTTC
CASSQRGTSQETQYF
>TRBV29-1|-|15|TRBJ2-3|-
TGCAGCGTTGTACTGGGGGCCGTTCGCACAGATACGCAGTATTTT
CSVVLGAVRTDTQYF
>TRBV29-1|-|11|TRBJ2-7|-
TGCAGCGTTGTTAAGGGGTACGAGCAGTACTTC
CSVVKGYEQYF
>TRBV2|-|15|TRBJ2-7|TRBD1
TGTGCCAGCTCCAGGGGGCCTGGGGGCTCCTACGAGCAGTACTTC
CASSRGPGGSYEQYF
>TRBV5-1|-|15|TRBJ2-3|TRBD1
TGCGCCACCGCAGACAGGGGGCGGGGGACAGATACGCAGTATTTT
CATADRGRGTDTQYF
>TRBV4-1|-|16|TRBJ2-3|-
TGCGCCAGCAGCCAAGGCTCGGCGGGCCGCACAGATACGCAGTATTTT
CASSQGSAGRTDTQYF
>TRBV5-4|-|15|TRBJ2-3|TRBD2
TGTGCCAGCAGCTACGGGGGGGCCAAGGGAGATACGCAGTATTTT
CASSYGGAKGDTQYF
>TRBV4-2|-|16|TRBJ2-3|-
TGTGCCAGCAGCCAAGAACAGGGCTCTAGCACAGATACGCAGTATTTT
CASSQEQGSSTDTQYF
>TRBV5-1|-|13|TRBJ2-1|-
TGCGCCAGCAGCATGGACAGCTACAATGAGCAGTTCTTC
CASSMDSYNEQFF
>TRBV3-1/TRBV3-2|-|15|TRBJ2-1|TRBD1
TGTGCCAGCAGCCCTGAAACAGGGGTGAGCAATGAGCAGTTCTTC
CASSPETGVSNEQFF
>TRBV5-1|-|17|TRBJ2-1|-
TGCGCCAGCAGCTTGGCCAACGCGGCGGGGGCGGTGAATGAGCAGTTCTTC
CASSLANAAGAVNEQFF
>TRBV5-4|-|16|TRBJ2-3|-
TGTGCCAGCAGCACTCGGGACTCCGTCGGGGCAGATACGCAGTATTTT
CASSTRDSVGADTQYF
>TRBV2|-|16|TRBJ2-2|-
TGTGCCAGCAGAGACGCAGCGGGTTTATGGACCGGGGAGCTGTTTTTT
CASRDAAGLWTGELFF
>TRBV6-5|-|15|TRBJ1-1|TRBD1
TGTGCCAGCAGTTACCCAGGGGGTTCGAACACTGAAGCTTTCTTT
CASSYPGGSNTEAFF
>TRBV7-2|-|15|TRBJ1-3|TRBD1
TGTGCCAGCAGCCCACCCCCGGGACAGGGAAACACCATATATTTT
CASSPPPGQGNTIYF
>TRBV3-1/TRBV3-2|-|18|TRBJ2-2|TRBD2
TGTGCCAGCAGCCAAGGACTCCCGGGACTAGCGAACACCGGGGAGCTGTTTTTT
CASSQGLPGLANTGELFF
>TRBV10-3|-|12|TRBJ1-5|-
TGTGCCATCAGTGAAGGAGATCAGCCCCAGCATTTT
CAISEGDQPQHF
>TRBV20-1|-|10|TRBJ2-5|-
TGCAGTGCCCCCCAGATTGACCAGTACTTC
CSAPQIDQYF
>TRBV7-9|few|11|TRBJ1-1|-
TGTGCCAGCAGCCCTAGTACTGAAGCTTTCTTT
CASSPSTEAFF
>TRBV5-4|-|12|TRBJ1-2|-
TGTGCCAGCAGCTTACCGGGCTATGGCTACACCTTC
CASSLPGYGYTF
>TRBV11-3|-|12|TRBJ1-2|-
TGTGCCAATTTGACAGGCCTCTATGGCTACACCTTC
CANLTGLYGYTF
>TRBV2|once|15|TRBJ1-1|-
TGTGCCAGCAGCGACGCCCGGGGGGCGAACACTGAAGCTTTCTTT
CASSDARGANTEAFF
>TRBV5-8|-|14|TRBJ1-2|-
TGTGCCAGCAGCTTGGGCAGAACTAACTATGGCTACACCTTC
CASSLGRTNYGYTF
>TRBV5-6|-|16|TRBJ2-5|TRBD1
TGTGCCAGCAGCTTAGGGACCGGGACAGCCAAAGAGACCCAGTACTTC
CASSLGTGTAKETQYF
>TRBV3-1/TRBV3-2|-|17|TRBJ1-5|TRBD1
TGTGCCAGCAGCCCCGGGACAGGGGGTTATAGCAATCAGCCCCAGCATTTT
CASSPGTGGYSNQPQHF
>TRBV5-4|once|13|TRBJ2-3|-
TGTGCCACCGGTGGGGGCCGCACAGATACGCAGTATTTT
CATGGGRTDTQYF
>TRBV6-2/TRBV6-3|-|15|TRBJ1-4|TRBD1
TGTGCCAGCAGTACCCCGACAGGGGGCACAGAAAAACTGTTTTTT
CASSTPTGGTEKLFF
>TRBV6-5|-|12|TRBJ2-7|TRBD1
TGTGCCAGCAGACAGGGGATCGACGAGCAGTACTTC
CASRQGIDEQYF
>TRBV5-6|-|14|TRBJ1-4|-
TGTGCCAGCAGCTTGACAGGTCGGGATGAAAAACTGTTTTTT
CASSLTGRDEKLFF
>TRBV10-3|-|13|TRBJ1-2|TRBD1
TGTGCTGGGGGCCAGGGGGCTGGCTATGGCTACACCTTC
CAGGQGAGYGYTF
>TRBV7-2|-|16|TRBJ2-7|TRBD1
TGTGCCAGCAGCTTGGTTCAGGGGACAGGTTCCTACGAGCAGTACTTC
CASSLVQGTGSYEQYF
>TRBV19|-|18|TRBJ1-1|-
TGTGCCAGTAGTTTGTTAGAGAACAGGGCACGAGGTACCACTGAAGCTTTCTTT
CASSLLENRARGTTEAFF
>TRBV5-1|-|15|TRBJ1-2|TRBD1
TGCGCCAGCAGCCCTGACAGGGGTTGGGACTATGGCTACACCTTC
CASSPDRGWDYGYTF
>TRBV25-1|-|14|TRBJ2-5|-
TGTGCCAGCAGTGAGCGGTACAGGGAGGAGACCCAGTACTTC
CASSERYREETQYF
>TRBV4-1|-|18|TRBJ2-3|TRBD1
TGCGCCAGCAGCCTGGGCGGCAGGGGGCGGTATGGCACAGATACGCAGTATTTT
CASSLGGRGRYGTDTQYF
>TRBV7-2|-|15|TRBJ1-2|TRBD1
TGTGCCAGCAGCTTAGTTCTTCGGGACAGGGGTGGCTACACCTTC
CASSLVLRDRGGYTF
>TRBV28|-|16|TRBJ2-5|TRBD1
TGTGCCAGCAAAAGGGCGGACAGGGGCGCCCAAGAGACCCAGTACTTC
CASKRADRGAQETQYF
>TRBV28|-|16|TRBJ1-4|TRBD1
TGTGCCAGCAGTTCCGGGACAGGGTGGGGACTGGAAAAACTGTTTTTT
CASSSGTGWGLEKLFF
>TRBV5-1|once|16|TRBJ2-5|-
TGCGCCAGCAGCTTGGGTTCTTCCAACAACCAAGAGACCCAGTACTTC
CASSLGSSNNQETQYF
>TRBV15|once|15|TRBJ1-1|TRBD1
TGTGCCACCAGCAGAGTGCGGACAGGGCGGGTGGAAGCTTTCTTT
CATSRVRTGRVEAFF
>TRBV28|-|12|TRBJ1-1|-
TGTGCCAGCAGTTTAAAAGGGGTGAGGACTTTCTTT
CASSLKGVRTFF
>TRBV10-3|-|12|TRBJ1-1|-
TGTGCCATCAGTGAGAGGCAGGCTGAAGCTTTCTTT
CAISERQAEAFF
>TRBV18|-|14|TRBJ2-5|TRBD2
TGTGCCAGCTCACCACCGGGGGGGACCGGGGCCCAGTACTTC
CASSPPGGTGAQYF
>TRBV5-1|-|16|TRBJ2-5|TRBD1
TGCGCCAGCAGCTCACCGGGACAGGGCCCCCAAGAGACCCAGTACTTC
CASSSPGQGPQETQYF
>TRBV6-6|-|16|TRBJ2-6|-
TGTGCCAGTCAAAACGAGTTGGGACTTGGGGCCAACGTCCTGACTTTC
CASQNELGLGANVLTF
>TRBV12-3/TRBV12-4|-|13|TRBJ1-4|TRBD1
TGTGCCAGCAGGGGGACAGGGGCTGAAAAACTGTTTTTT
CASRGTGAEKLFF
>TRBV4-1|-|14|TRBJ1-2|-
TGCGCCAGCAGCCAGCTGGGGGGGGACTATGGCTACACCTTC
CASSQLGGDYGYTF